One sample yielded the 16 T cell receptor beta chains listed below, sequenced in a study of post-analysis software for immune sequencing data. Unique molecular identifiers featured in each of the TCR beta cDNA libraries. From the PCR reads, TCRdb called clonotypes with MiXCR, one entry per CDR3 protein. Of about 160,000 distinct CDR3 sequences in the sample, 30% to 45% were seen once. The sequences come from blood, collected after autologous hematopoietic stem cell transplantation. These receptors were collected from a girl between 10 and 17 years old with multiple sclerosis.

In its sample, this clonotype was seen many times. The chain carries TRBV6-1 and TRBJ1-2, with 10 nucleotides matching TRBD1. Per the germline V gene, CDR1 is MNHNS and CDR2 is SASEGT. The J segment lost 4 bases and the V segment lost 6 bases, leaving 14 bases of the junction unmatched. The CDR3 is 17 amino acids. The CDR3, as DNA: TGTGCCAGCAGCCCAACCCAAGGCCGGACAGGGGGCTATGGCTACACCTTC. This translates into CASSPTQGRTGGYGYTF.

The CDR3 reads CSASNTRGMVDTQYF. The CDR3 nucleotides are TGCAGTGCTAGTAATACCCGAGGGATGGTAGATACGCAGTATTTT. This chain uses TRBV20-1 with TRBJ2-3; D possibly corresponds to TRBD2 (5 bases). CDR1 is DFQATT, CDR2 SNEGSKA, per germline (reference sequence). The CDR3 contains 15 residues. Trimming cost V 3 bases and J 5 bases, with 18 bases left between them.

V is TRBV5-6 and J is TRBJ2-2; 8 bases fit TRBD2. The V and J ends lost 7 bases and 5 bases, in that order; junction bases with no gene match: 16. Germline V gene lookup returns CDR1 SGHDT and CDR2 YYEEEE. The CDR3 is made up of 17 amino acids. CDR3 sequence: CASRGGALVPSTGELFF. Written as DNA, the CDR3 is TGTGCCAGCCGGGGGGGGGCCCTCGTACCATCTACCGGGGAGCTGTTTTTT.

This clonotype was observed many times. This chain connects TRBV29-1 to TRBJ1-2; D not resolved. There are 13 residues in the CDR3. Germline V gene sequence: CDR1 SQVTM, CDR2 ANQGSEA. V was cut by 0 bases and J by 5 bases, with 10 bases left in between. The CDR3 spells CSVEEFSGYGYTF. CDR3 coding DNA: TGCAGCGTTGAAGAGTTCTCGGGGTATGGCTACACCTTC.

This clonotype was seen only a few times. Here the CDR3 reads CSALAGGRGDEQFF. In DNA form, the CDR3 reads TGCAGTGCACTAGCGGGAGGCCGCGGGGATGAGCAGTTCTTC. The gene calls are TRBV20-1 and TRBJ2-1; 12 bases agree with TRBD2. V lost 6 bases and J lost 8; bases outside the gene matches: 8. In germline, CDR1 is DFQATT, CDR2 SNEGSKA (reference sequence). The CDR3 is made up of 14 amino acids.

J is TRBJ2-4 and V is TRBV20-1; 7 nucleotides match TRBD2. The end of the DNA fits TRBJ2-7 better, so the J call may be wrong. The CDR3 covers 13 residues. Per the germline V gene, CDR1 is DFQATT and CDR2 is SNEGSKA (reference sequence). The CDR3: CSAGGLAAYEQYF. The CDR3 DNA is TGCAGTGCTGGAGGTCTAGCGGCCTACGAGCAGTACTTC.

This clonotype was seen a handful of times. J is TRBJ2-1 and V is TRBV5-1; D unclear. CDR3 length: 14 amino acids. V lost 4 bases and J 9 bases, leaving 17 bases between the germline ends. Germline V gene sequence: CDR1 SGHRS, CDR2 YFSETQ. The CDR3 nucleotides read TGCGCCAGCAGCCCCACCCGGAAGGCGTTTGAGCAGTTCTTC. Translating gives CASSPTRKAFEQFF.

The V call is TRBV7-3, the J call TRBJ2-5; 12 bases line up with TRBD1. V was pared by 5 bases and J by 11 bases, with 12 bases of the junction left unmatched. The CDR3 spans 15 residues. Germline CDR1 reads SGHTA; CDR2 reads FQGTGA. CDR3: CASSLGGQGAEEQYF. Written as DNA, the CDR3 is TGTGCCAGCAGCCTAGGGGGACAGGGGGCAGAAGAGCAGTACTTC.

This clonotype was detected only a few times. V is TRBV29-1 and J is TRBJ2-3; 8 bases map to TRBD1. CDR1 SQVTM and CDR2 ANQGSEA come from the germline V gene. V was clipped by 7 bases and J by 0 bases; unmatched bases: 12. The CDR3 extends over 16 amino acids. For the CDR3, the DNA is TGCAGCGCCGCCGAGTGGGACAGGACTAGCACAGATACGCAGTATTTT. This gives the protein CSAAEWDRTSTDTQYF.

This clonotype occurred a few times. The rearrangement links TRBV20-1 to TRBJ2-3, with D perhaps matching TRBD1 (5 bases). With 3 bases removed from V and 2 bases from J, the gap between germline ends came to 9 bases. Germline CDR1 and CDR2: DFQATT and SNEGSKA (reference sequence). This CDR3 is built from 13 residues. In DNA, the CDR3 is TGCAGTGCTAGGGCCAGGGTCACAGATACGCAGTATTTT. It encodes CSARARVTDTQYF.

The chain recombines TRBV12-3 or TRBV12-4 with TRBJ2-1, with D possibly being TRBD1 (6 bases). The CDR3 loop spans 12 amino acids. V lost 5 bases, J lost 9 bases, and 11 bases lay in between. CDR3 coding DNA: TGTGCCAGCAGTCTAACAGGGCCTGAGCAGTTCTTC. It encodes CASSLTGPEQFF.

The chain employs TRBV11-2 and TRBJ2-2; maybe TRBD2 (6 bases). V was shortened by 7 bases and J by 2 bases, with 11 bases between the two germline ends. This CDR3 is 14 amino acids long. The germline V gene encodes CDR1 SGHAT and CDR2 FQNNGV. CDR3 nucleotides: TGTGCCAGCATAACGGGAGTCAACACCGGGGAGCTGTTTTTT. Its protein is CASITGVNTGELFF.

V and J are TRBV5-1 and TRBJ2-5; 9 bases align to TRBD1. The CDR3 sequence is 15 residues long. The J segment lost 1 base and the V segment lost 2 bases, leaving 3 bases of the junction unmatched. The germline V gene encodes CDR1 SGHRS and CDR2 YFSETQ. The CDR3 loop is CASSLGQGTQETQYF. The CDR3 coding sequence is TGCGCCAGCAGCTTAGGACAGGGGACCCAAGAGACCCAGTACTTC.

The J gene is TRBJ1-2, the V gene TRBV25-1; D is ambiguous. CDR1 is MGHDK and CDR2 is SYGVNS in the germline V gene. Trimming took off 6 bases at V and 8 bases at J, with 16 bases between the two ends. The CDR3 is made up of 13 amino acids. The CDR3 bases are TGTGCCAGCAGACCTGCGTGGGAGAGGGGCTACACCTTC. It encodes CASRPAWERGYTF.

The chain combines TRBV11-2 with TRBJ1-5; 9 bases fit TRBD1. The CDR3 contains 15 residues. V was clipped by 4 bases and J by 3 bases; unmatched bases: 4. Germline CDR1 is SGHAT and CDR2 is FQNNGV. The CDR3 region is CASSSDRGDNQPQHF. In nucleotides, the CDR3 is TGTGCCAGCAGCTCGGACAGGGGTGACAATCAGCCCCAGCATTTT.

This clonotype turned up a few times. The chain employs TRBV27 and TRBJ1-5; possibly TRBD1 for D (5 bases). Germline loops: CDR1 MNHEY, CDR2 SMNVEV (reference sequence). Trimming cost V 5 bases and J 5 bases, with 19 bases left between them. This CDR3 is 16 amino acids long. The CDR3 sequence: CASSRTGWGSHQPQHF. The CDR3 DNA is TGTGCCAGCAGTCGGACGGGATGGGGCTCACATCAGCCCCAGCATTTT.